The clone carrying this T cell receptor beta chain occurred many times. Its target is not known. This record comes from a study of identical twins. Whole-study findings and limits: Insertions ran lower in abundant cord blood beta clonotypes, though not in memory repertoires. In monozygotic twins, models underestimated the sharing of out-of-frame TCR alpha. Twin pairs had excess sharing that was weaker in beta out-of-frame sequences.

Each cDNA held unique molecular identifiers, and template switching gave it a universal primer site. TCRdb itself ran the 5' RACE reads through MiXCR, one entry per CDR3 protein. The sample yields 500,000 to 650,000 distinct CDR3 sequences, about a fifth seen once. The CDR3 runs 14 residues. CDR1 is SGHRS and CDR2 is YFSETQ in the germline V gene. V shed 4 bases and J shed 1 base, with 12 bases lying between them. These data also featured in a second study, about yellow fever vaccine responses in identical twins.

V is TRBV5-1 and J is TRBJ2-7; the D gene could be TRBD1 or TRBD2 (5 bases each). Sequencing was carried out using CD4+ T cells sorted from blood. This sequence originates from a woman younger than 30 in good health. The CDR3 reads CASSTGTLSYEQYF. Here the CDR3 DNA reads TGCGCCAGCAGCACCGGGACCTTATCCTACGAGCAGTACTTC.